One T cell receptor (beta chain) is described in this entry. The target antigen is unknown. The data derive from a study of cytomegalovirus exposure and HLA in healthy donors. Germline CDR1 and CDR2: SNHLY and FYNNEI. The CDR3 spans 14 residues. With 8 bases removed from V and 1 base from J, the gap between germline ends came to 13 bases. Whole-study results and caveats: Sequences of the TCR beta chain were said to predict the HLA-A and HLA-B alleles of most subjects accurately. Productive status was seen about 87% or about 30% of the time for most TCR beta V segments in an earlier analysis.

A multiplex PCR was run with 60 Vbeta primers and 13 Jbeta primers. Method: immunoSEQ multiplex PCR; TCRdb's copy keeps in-frame clones and lacks some. The sample has fewer than 150,000 clones, roughly 80% seen once. What was sequenced was PBMCs. The J gene is TRBJ2-3, the V gene TRBV2, with a weak D call TRBD1 (6 bases). The origin of this receptor is a woman between 50 and 59 years old in good health and CMV-seronegative. The CDR3 sequence is CASGRQVRTDTQYF. The CDR3 bases are TGTGCCAGCGGTCGACAGGTTCGCACAGATACGCAGTATTTT.